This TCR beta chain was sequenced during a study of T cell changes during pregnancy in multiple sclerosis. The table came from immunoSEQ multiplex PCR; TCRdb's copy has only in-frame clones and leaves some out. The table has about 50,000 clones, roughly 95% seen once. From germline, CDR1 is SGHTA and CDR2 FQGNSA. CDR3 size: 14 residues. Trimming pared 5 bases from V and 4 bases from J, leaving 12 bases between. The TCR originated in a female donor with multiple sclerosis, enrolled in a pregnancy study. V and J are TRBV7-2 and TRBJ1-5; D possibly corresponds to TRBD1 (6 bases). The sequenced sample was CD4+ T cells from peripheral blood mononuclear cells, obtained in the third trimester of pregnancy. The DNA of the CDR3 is TGTGCCAGCAGCACTAAGGGGGGGAATCAGCCCCAGCATTTT. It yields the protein CASSTKGGNQPQHF.